This entry features one T cell receptor (beta chain) sequence. The sample belongs to a study of cytomegalovirus exposure and HLA in healthy donors. 60 Vbeta and 13 Jbeta primers were used in PCR. This table comes from immunoSEQ multiplex PCR, and its TCRdb copy is limited to in-frame clones, with some not included. The sample yields 150,000 to 200,000 clones, about 85% seen once. This sequence originates from a man younger than 35 in good health and CMV-seronegative. The sample was PBMCs.

The CDR3 DNA sequence: TGTGCCAGCAACGGAGCGGGGGCCTACGAGCAGTACTTC. It specifies CASNGAGAYEQYF. The chain is built from TRBV6-5 and TRBJ2-7; 8 bases agree with TRBD2. Germline loops: CDR1 MNHEY, CDR2 SVGAGI. The CDR3 is made up of 13 amino acids. The ends lost 7 bases at V and 2 bases at J; junction bases unmatched: 4.